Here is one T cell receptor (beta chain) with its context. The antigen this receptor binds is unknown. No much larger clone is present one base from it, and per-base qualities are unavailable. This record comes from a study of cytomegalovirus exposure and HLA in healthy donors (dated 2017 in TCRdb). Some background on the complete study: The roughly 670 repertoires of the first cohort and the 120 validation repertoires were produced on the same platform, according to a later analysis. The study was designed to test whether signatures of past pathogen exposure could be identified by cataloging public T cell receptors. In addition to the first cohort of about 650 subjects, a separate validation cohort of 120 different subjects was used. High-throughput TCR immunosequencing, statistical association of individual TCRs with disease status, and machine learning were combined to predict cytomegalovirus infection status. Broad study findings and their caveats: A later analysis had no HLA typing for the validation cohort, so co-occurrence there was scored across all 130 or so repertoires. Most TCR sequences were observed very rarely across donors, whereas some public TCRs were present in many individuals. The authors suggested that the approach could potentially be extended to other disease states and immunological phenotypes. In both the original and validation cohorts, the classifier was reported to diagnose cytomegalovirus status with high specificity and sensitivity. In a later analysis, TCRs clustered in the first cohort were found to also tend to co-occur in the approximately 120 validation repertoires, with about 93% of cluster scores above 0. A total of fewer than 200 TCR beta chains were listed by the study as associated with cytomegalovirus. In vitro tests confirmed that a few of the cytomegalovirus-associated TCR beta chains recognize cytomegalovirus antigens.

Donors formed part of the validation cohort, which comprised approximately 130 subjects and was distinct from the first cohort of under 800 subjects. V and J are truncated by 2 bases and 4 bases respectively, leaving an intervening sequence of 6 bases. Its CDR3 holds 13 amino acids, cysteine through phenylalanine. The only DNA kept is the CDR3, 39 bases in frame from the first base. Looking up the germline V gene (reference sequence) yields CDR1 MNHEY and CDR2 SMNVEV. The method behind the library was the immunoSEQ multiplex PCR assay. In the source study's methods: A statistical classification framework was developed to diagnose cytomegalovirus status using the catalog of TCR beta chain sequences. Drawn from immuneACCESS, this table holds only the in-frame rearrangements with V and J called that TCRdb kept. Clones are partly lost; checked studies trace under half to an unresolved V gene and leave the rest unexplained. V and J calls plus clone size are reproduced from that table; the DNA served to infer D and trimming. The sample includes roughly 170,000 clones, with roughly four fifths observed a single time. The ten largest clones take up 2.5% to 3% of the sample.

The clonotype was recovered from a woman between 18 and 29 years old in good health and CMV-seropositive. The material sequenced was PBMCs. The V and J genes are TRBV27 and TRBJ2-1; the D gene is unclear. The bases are TGTGCCAGCAGTTTAAACGAGTACAATGAGCAGTTCTTC. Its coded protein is CASSLNEYNEQFF.